One sample yielded the 30 T cell receptor beta chains listed below, sequenced in a study of vaccination and CD4 T cells after COVID-19. The study sequenced cultured CD4+ T cell DNA using the Oncomine TCR Beta short-read assay. TCRdb independently ran MiXCR on the PCR reads; one entry per CDR3 protein. This sample has around 9,600 distinct CDR3 sequences; less than 65% occur once, and the top ten carry 20%. No antigen is known for these receptors. The sample's treatment: approximately 11-day PBMC culture with coronavirus spike peptide pools or control peptides (ViraFEST assay). Material: CD4+ T cells from blood, cultured in vitro. These receptors originate from a human donor who had recovered from COVID-19.

V is TRBV12-3 or TRBV12-4 and J is TRBJ1-5; D gene ambiguous. Trimming removed 6 bases at V and 0 bases at J, with 15 bases between. This CDR3 has 16 amino acids. CDR3 region: CASRGGQSYSNQPQHF. CDR3 nucleotides: TGTGCCAGCAGGGGCGGCCAGAGTTATAGCAATCAGCCCCAGCATTTT.

The chain links TRBV11-1 to TRBJ1-1, with 10 nucleotides matching TRBD1. CDR1 is SGHAT, CDR2 FQDESV, per germline (reference sequence). CDR3 size: 15 residues. J gave up 4 bases and V 1 base, and 3 bases lay outside the gene matches. In DNA, the CDR3 is TGTGCCAGCAGCTTAGTTCGGACAGGGGGCACTGAAGCTTTCTTT. Protein: CASSLVRTGGTEAFF.

J is TRBJ2-2 and V is TRBV12-3 or TRBV12-4; tentatively, D is TRBD1 or TRBD2 (5 bases each). The V and J ends lost 1 base and 0 bases respectively, with 6 bases between them. The CDR3 is 15 residues long. CDR3 in amino acids: CASSLGGTNTGELFF. The CDR3 DNA is TGTGCCAGCAGTTTAGGGGGGACGAACACCGGGGAGCTGTTTTTT.

This clonotype is medium-sized. The chain couples TRBV7-3 to TRBJ2-3; 8 positions agree with TRBD1. CDR1 is SGHTA, CDR2 FQGTGA, per germline. J gave up 5 bases and V 2 bases, and 6 bases lay outside the gene matches. The CDR3 runs 15 residues. The chain's CDR3 is CASSLHQGAVDTQYF. CDR3 coding DNA: TGTGCCAGCAGCTTACACCAGGGGGCGGTAGATACGCAGTATTTT.

The J gene is TRBJ2-7, the V gene TRBV20-1; 9 positions match TRBD2. Germline V gene data show CDR1 as DFQATT and CDR2 as SNEGSKA (reference sequence). Trimming cost V 0 bases and J 7 bases; bases outside gene matches: 10. The CDR3 totals 15 residues. The DNA of the CDR3 is TGCAGTGCTAGAGATGGGGCTAGCGGGAAGGGAGAGCAGTACTTC. This sequence encodes CSARDGASGKGEQYF.

The gene calls are TRBV20-1 and TRBJ1-2; D possibly corresponds to TRBD1 (5 bases). The CDR3 sequence is 13 residues long. Germline CDR1 reads DFQATT; CDR2 reads SNEGSKA (reference sequence). V lost 3 bases and J lost 5, with 13 bases in between. The CDR3 loop is CSARGRGGYGYTF. For the CDR3, the DNA is TGCAGTGCTAGGGGTAGGGGAGGATATGGCTACACCTTC.

This chain links TRBV20-1 with TRBJ2-5; D remains ambiguous. CDR1 DFQATT and CDR2 SNEGSKA come from the germline V gene (reference sequence). The CDR3 has 11 residues. V gave up 4 bases and J gave up 1 base, with 4 bases separating them. CDR3 sequence (DNA): TGCAGTGCTATGGTCCAAGAGACCCAGTACTTC. Protein: CSAMVQETQYF.

In this sample, this clonotype is medium-sized. This chain uses TRBV20-1 with TRBJ2-7; D might be TRBD2 (6 bases). With 1 base removed from V and 2 bases from J, the gap between germline ends came to 9 bases. This CDR3 is built from 13 residues. Germline V gene lookup returns CDR1 DFQATT and CDR2 SNEGSKA (reference sequence). DNA of the CDR3: TGCAGTGCTAGAGTTAGCGGTACCTACGAGCAGTACTTC. Translating it yields CSARVSGTYEQYF.

This clonotype occurred once. The chain recombines TRBV7-2 with TRBJ2-7; D is uncertain. The germline V gene encodes CDR1 SGHTA and CDR2 FQGNSA. This CDR3 has 15 residues. V was clipped by 1 base and J by 4 bases, with 14 bases between them. For the CDR3, the DNA is TGTGCCAGCAGCTTAGACCCTGGACGGTTATACGAGCAGTACTTC. Protein sequence: CASSLDPGRLYEQYF.

This chain connects TRBV7-2 to TRBJ2-7, with D possibly matching TRBD2 (5 bases). Germline values: CDR1 SGHTA, CDR2 FQGNSA. V lost 5 bases to trimming and J lost 3 bases, with 11 bases between them. The CDR3 is made up of 13 amino acids. CDR3 amino acids: CASSAGIIYEQYF. In DNA form, the CDR3 reads TGTGCCAGCAGCGCCGGGATAATCTACGAGCAGTACTTC.

The CDR3 sequence is CASSLLGNTEAFF. CDR3 DNA: TGTGCCAGCAGCTTGCTAGGGAACACTGAAGCTTTCTTT. The chain carries TRBV7-2 and TRBJ1-1; D remains ambiguous. Trimming cost V 3 bases and J 1 base, with 6 bases left between them. The CDR3 extends over 13 amino acids. Germline V CDR1 and CDR2: SGHTA, FQGNSA.

The genes are TRBV19 and TRBJ1-2; D unclear. The length of the CDR3 is 14 residues. Germline CDR1 is LNHDA and CDR2 is SQIVND (reference sequence). Trimming took 5 bases from V and 0 from J, leaving 10 bases between them. CDR3 residues: CASSRSRANYGYTF. The CDR3 DNA sequence: TGTGCCAGTAGTCGGTCTAGAGCTAACTATGGCTACACCTTC.

The CDR3 coding sequence is TGTGCCAGCAGTGAACGTGCCCCCTCCTACAATGAGCAGTTCTTC. This sequence encodes CASSERAPSYNEQFF. The V and J genes are TRBV27 and TRBJ2-1; D gene uncertain. With 5 bases removed from V and 0 bases from J, the gap between germline ends came to 11 bases. Germline CDR1 and CDR2: MNHEY and SMNVEV (reference sequence). This CDR3 has 15 amino acids.

The CDR3 loop is CASTLPGGDTQYF. CDR3 DNA: TGTGCCAGCACCCTCCCTGGGGGGGATACGCAGTATTTT. The rearrangement links TRBV28 to TRBJ2-3; D might be TRBD2 (6 bases). The CDR3 totals 13 residues. Germline CDR1 and CDR2: MDHEN and SYDVKM. Between the trimmed V and J ends, which lost 7 bases and 6 bases, there was a span of 14 bases.

The chain has TRBV19 and TRBJ2-5, with D uncertain. The germline CDR1 and CDR2 sequences are LNHDA and SQIVND (reference sequence). The CDR3 loop spans 13 amino acids. V lost 6 bases, J lost 5 bases, and 13 bases lay in between. The CDR3 DNA is TGTGCCAGTAGGCTGGCCATGGGGGAGACCCAGTACTTC. It specifies CASRLAMGETQYF.

This chain links TRBV6-1 with TRBJ2-7; perhaps TRBD2 as D (5 bases). Trimming took off 6 bases at V and 9 bases at J, with 12 bases between the two ends. Germline CDR1 MNHNS, CDR2 SASEGT. CDR3 length: 11 amino acids. As DNA, the CDR3 is TGTGCCAGCAGCGAGGGTCTCGGGCAGTACTTC. Residues: CASSEGLGQYF.

This chain links TRBV5-5 with TRBJ1-1, with D tentatively TRBD1 (6 bases). CDR1 and CDR2 from the germline V gene are SGHKS and YYEKEE (reference sequence). The V and J ends lost 4 bases and 3 bases respectively, with 13 bases between them. This CDR3 spans 14 amino acids. This CDR3 is CASSLLTGYTEAFF. The CDR3 DNA reads as TGTGCCAGCAGCCTTCTTACAGGGTACACTGAAGCTTTCTTT.

The table lists this clonotype with a few counts. This sequence joins TRBV19 and TRBJ2-3, with TRBD2 matching over 7 bases. Trimming took 3 bases from V and 3 from J; bases not matched to a gene: 3. The germline gives CDR1 LNHDA, CDR2 SQIVND (reference sequence). This CDR3 is 14 amino acids long. CDR3 in DNA: TGTGCCAGTAGTATTGGAGCGGGGACAGATACGCAGTATTTT. It translates to CASSIGAGTDTQYF.

This clonotype was seen a single time. This sequence joins TRBV20-1 and TRBJ1-5, with D unclear. CDR3 length: 11 residues. Trimming shortened V by 5 bases and J by 5 bases, and 7 bases separated the two germline ends. Germline assignment: CDR1 DFQATT and CDR2 SNEGSKA (reference sequence). The CDR3 region is CSAPKDQPQHF. The CDR3 DNA sequence: TGCAGTGCTCCTAAAGATCAGCCCCAGCATTTT.

The genes are TRBV21-1 and TRBJ1-2. TRBV21-1 corresponds to a pseudogene. The CDR3 is 15 amino acids. The CDR3 loop reads CASTKPTGPNYGYTF. The DNA for the CDR3 is TGTGCCAGCACCAAACCCACAGGGCCCAACTATGGCTACACCTTC.

The J gene is TRBJ2-5, the V gene TRBV7-9; 7 bases align to TRBD2. With V trimmed by 6 bases and J by 5 bases, 9 bases remained unmatched. CDR3 length: 14 amino acids. Germline CDR1 and CDR2: SEHNR and FQNEAQ (reference sequence). In DNA, the CDR3 is TGTGCCAGCAGACCCGGGACTATGGGGGAGACCCAGTACTTC. It translates to CASRPGTMGETQYF.

This clonotype was observed a handful of times. The genes are TRBV12-3 or TRBV12-4 and TRBJ1-5, with D maybe TRBD1 (6 bases). Trimming removed 7 bases from V and 7 bases from J, with 26 bases in between. The CDR3 loop spans 17 amino acids. The CDR3 here is CASTIISTQGRVQPQHF. The CDR3 bases are TGTGCCAGCACCATCATCTCAACACAGGGAAGAGTGCAGCCCCAGCATTTT.

This clonotype was seen a handful of times. The gene calls are TRBV6-5 and TRBJ1-1; D ambiguous. V was clipped by 2 bases and J by 7 bases, with 11 bases between them. Germline assignment: CDR1 MNHEY and CDR2 SVGAGI. CDR3 length: 13 amino acids. The CDR3 nucleotides are TGTGCCAGCAGTTACGGGTTAATGGGTGAAGCTTTCTTT. Translated: CASSYGLMGEAFF.

The rearrangement uses TRBV30 and TRBJ1-1; D unclear. Trimming took 5 bases from V and 4 from J, leaving 14 bases between them. Germline V gene sequence: CDR1 GTSNPN, CDR2 SVGIG (reference sequence). CDR3 length equals 13 residues. In DNA form, the CDR3 reads TGTGCCTGGGGCGGGGAGTTGGGCACTGAAGCTTTCTTT. Protein: CAWGGELGTEAFF.

This rearrangement joins TRBV6-5 to TRBJ2-2, with D tentatively TRBD1 (6 bases). Trimming shortened V by 6 bases and J by 2 bases, and 10 bases separated the two germline ends. Per germline, CDR1 MNHEY and CDR2 SVGAGI. CDR3 length: 14 amino acids. CDR3 DNA: TGTGCCAGCAGGTACAGGGAAAACACCGGGGAGCTGTTTTTT. Amino acid sequence: CASRYRENTGELFF.

The chain links TRBV19 to TRBJ2-5; D is unclear. The V gene lost 4 bases and the J gene lost 4 bases, with 7 bases spanning the gap. CDR3 size: 12 residues. Germline V gene sequence: CDR1 LNHDA, CDR2 SQIVND (reference sequence). The CDR3 loop is CASSSGAETQYF. In nucleotides, the CDR3 is TGTGCCAGTAGTAGTGGAGCAGAGACCCAGTACTTC.

The rearrangement joins TRBV19 to TRBJ1-1; D call uncertain. The germline V gene has CDR1 LNHDA and CDR2 SQIVND (reference sequence). The CDR3 is 15 amino acids. The ends were cut back, 8 bases at V and 1 base at J, with 17 bases in the middle. In DNA, the CDR3 is TGTGCCAGTGGAAGAGGCGGCAAGGGGAACACTGAAGCTTTCTTT. Its translation: CASGRGGKGNTEAFF.

This clonotype was seen more than once but under ten times. V usage is TRBV19 and J usage is TRBJ1-5; D is possibly TRBD1 (6 bases). V dropped 8 bases and J dropped 7 bases, with 15 bases sitting between them. CDR1 LNHDA and CDR2 SQIVND come from the germline V gene (reference sequence). The CDR3 runs 13 residues. CDR3 coding DNA: TGTGCCAGTCGGACGGGACATTTCCAGCCCCAGCATTTT. This encodes CASRTGHFQPQHF.

With respect to this clonotype: The junction shows a germline mismatch at one end, possibly a read error. This sequence joins TRBV6-1 and TRBJ2-2, with 7 nucleotides matching TRBD1. Germline lookup yields CDR1 MNHNS and CDR2 SASEGT. CDR3 size: 15 residues. CDR3 protein: CASTRGRRNPGELFF. For the CDR3, the DNA is TGTGCCAGCACAAGGGGGCGGCGGAACCCCGGGGAGCTGTTTTTT.

CDR3 coding DNA: TGCAGTGCTAGAACCCGGGGTAAAGCGATCAATGAGCAGTTCTTC. This gives the protein CSARTRGKAINEQFF. This sequence joins TRBV20-1 and TRBJ2-1; D may be TRBD2 (5 bases). The CDR3 sequence is 15 residues long. The V end was cut by 2 bases, the J end by 6 bases, with 17 bases between. Germline V gene data show CDR1 as DFQATT and CDR2 as SNEGSKA (reference sequence).